The T cell receptor (beta chain) described here comes from a study of blood T cell repertoires in COVID-19. Study in general: The samples span acute and convalescent COVID-19 from the United States, Italy and Spain. T cells, B-cell-depleted T cells, or PBMCs supplied cDNA or gDNA.

Points on this clone: Other DNA variants within this sample encode the same CDR3.

Germline CDR1 is MNHEY and CDR2 is SVGAGI. J gave up 2 bases and V 6 bases, and 2 bases lay outside the gene matches. The CDR3 totals 14 residues. Seattle patient enrollment occurred during active infection, with longitudinal follow-up thereafter. In the study's own analysis: Reference gene primer amplification yielded estimated nucleated cell counts. Repertoires were generated with immunoSEQ multiplex PCR, while TCRdb's copy carries only in-frame clones and drops some. That table supplies the V and J calls and clone size; D and trimming were determined from the DNA. The sample contains about 430,000 clones, roughly 89% of which appear only once.

The sample comprised peripheral blood. This TCR came from a man between 18 and 29 years old with COVID-19, enrolled during active disease. The rearrangement joins TRBV6-5 to TRBJ2-7; 12 bases agree with TRBD2. CDR3 DNA sequence: TGTGCCAGCAGGCTAGCGGGAGGGCCCTACGAGCAGTACTTC. As protein: CASRLAGGPYEQYF.